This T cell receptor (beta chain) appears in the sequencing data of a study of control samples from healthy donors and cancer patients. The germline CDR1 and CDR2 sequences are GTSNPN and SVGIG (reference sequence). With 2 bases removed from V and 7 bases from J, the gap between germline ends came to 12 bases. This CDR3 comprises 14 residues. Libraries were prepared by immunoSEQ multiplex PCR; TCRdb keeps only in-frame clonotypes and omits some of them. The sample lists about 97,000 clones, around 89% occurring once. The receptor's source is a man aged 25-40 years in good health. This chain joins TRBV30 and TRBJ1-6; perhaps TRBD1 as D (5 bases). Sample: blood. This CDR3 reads CAWSLRGFNSPLHF. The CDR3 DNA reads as TGTGCCTGGAGTTTACGGGGGTTCAATTCACCCCTCCACTTT.